Sequencing of this T cell receptor (beta chain) was carried out in a study of blood T cell repertoires in COVID-19. Study-wide context: T cells, B-cell-depleted T cells, or PBMCs provided the cDNA or gDNA that served as material.

This CDR3 has 17 residues. V lost 2 bases and J lost 6, with 22 bases in between. The germline V gene has CDR1 ENHRY and CDR2 SYGVKD. Method: immunoSEQ multiplex PCR; TCRdb's copy keeps in-frame clones and lacks some. The data hold 150,000 to 200,000 clones, with nearly 80% observed a single time. The chain combines TRBV10-3 with TRBJ1-2, with a tentative D call TRBD1 (6 bases). Input material: peripheral blood. The source is a woman in her seventies with acute or convalescent COVID-19. CDR3 in amino acids: CAISESPETGLINGYTF. As DNA, the CDR3 is TGTGCCATCAGTGAGAGCCCGGAGACAGGACTCATCAATGGCTACACCTTC.